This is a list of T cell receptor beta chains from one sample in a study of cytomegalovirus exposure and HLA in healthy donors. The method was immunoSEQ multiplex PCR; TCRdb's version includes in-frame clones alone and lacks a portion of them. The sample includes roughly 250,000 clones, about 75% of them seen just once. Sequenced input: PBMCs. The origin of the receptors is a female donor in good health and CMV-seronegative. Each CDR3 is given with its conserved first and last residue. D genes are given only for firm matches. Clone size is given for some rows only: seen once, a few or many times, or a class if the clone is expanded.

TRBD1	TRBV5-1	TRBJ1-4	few	CASSSWTGTEKLFF	TGCGCCAGCAGCTCATGGACAGGGACGGAAAAACTGTTTTTT
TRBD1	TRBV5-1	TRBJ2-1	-	CASSLAGGNFNEQFF	TGCGCCAGCAGCTTGGCAGGGGGCAATTTCAATGAGCAGTTCTTC
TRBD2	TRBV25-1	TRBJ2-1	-	CASSAGGRQFF	TGTGCCAGCAGTGCGGGGGGGCGGCAGTTCTTC
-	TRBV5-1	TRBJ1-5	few	CASSLGGLSNGPQHF	TGCGCCAGCAGCTTGGGAGGCCTCTCCAATGGTCCCCAGCATTTT
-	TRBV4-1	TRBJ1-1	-	CASSPNPGSTEAFF	TGCGCCAGCAGCCCCAACCCGGGTAGCACTGAAGCTTTCTTT
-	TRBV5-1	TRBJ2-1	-	CASSLGRDYNEQFF	TGCGCCAGCAGCCTTGGCCGGGACTACAATGAGCAGTTCTTC
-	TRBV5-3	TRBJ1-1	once	CARSLGSTEAFF	TGTGCCAGAAGCTTGGGGAGCACTGAAGCTTTCTTT
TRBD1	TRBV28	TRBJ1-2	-	CAGGRDRGHSNYGYTF	TGTGCCGGGGGCCGGGACAGGGGGCATTCTAACTATGGCTACACCTTC
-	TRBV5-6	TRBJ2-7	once	CASSLDESSYEQYF	TGTGCCAGCAGCTTGGACGAGAGCTCCTACGAGCAGTACTTC
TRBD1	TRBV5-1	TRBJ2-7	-	CASSFRTGSYEQYF	TGCGCCAGCAGCTTTAGGACAGGGTCCTACGAGCAGTACTTC